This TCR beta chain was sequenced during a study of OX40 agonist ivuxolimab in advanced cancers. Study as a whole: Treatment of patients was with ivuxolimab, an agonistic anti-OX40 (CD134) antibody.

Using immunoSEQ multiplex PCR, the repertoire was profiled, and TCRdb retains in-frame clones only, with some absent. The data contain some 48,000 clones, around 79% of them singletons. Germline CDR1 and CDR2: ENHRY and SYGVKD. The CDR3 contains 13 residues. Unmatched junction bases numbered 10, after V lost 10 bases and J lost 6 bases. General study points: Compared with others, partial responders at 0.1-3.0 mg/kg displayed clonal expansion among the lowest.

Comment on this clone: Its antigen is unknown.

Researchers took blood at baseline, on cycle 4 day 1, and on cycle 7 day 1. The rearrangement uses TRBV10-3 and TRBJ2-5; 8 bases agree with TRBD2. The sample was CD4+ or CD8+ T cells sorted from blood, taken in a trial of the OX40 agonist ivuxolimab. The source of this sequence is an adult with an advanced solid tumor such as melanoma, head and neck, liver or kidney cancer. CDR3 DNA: TGTGCCACCCAGTTACTAGCGGAGCAGACCCAGTACTTC. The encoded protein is CATQLLAEQTQYF.